This TCR beta chain stems from a study of tumor-infiltrating lymphocytes in primary liver carcinoma. Joint extraction of RNA and DNA used about 17-31 mg of bulk tissue that was unsorted. Samples came from superior, inferior, lateral poles and tumor centre. The germline CDR1 and CDR2 sequences are SGHAT and FQNNGV. This CDR3 has 17 amino acids. Unmatched junction bases numbered 15, after V lost 1 base and J lost 8 bases. A constant-region primer served to make TCR beta cDNA from about 530 ng total RNA. Three nested multiplex PCR rounds, a slightly modified ARM-PCR, produced the libraries for TCR beta. The first two PCR rounds used TRBV1-TRBV30 forward primers with a C-beta reverse primer, nine to ten cycles each. TCRdb reprocessed the multiplex PCR reads with MiXCR, giving one entry per CDR3 protein. The data show tens of thousands of distinct CDR3 sequences, with over 55% seen just once and around 13% held by the top ten.

What was sequenced was liver tumor tissue from sampling region 4. Subset denoted: tumor region T4, right-lateral pole. This receptor was taken from an older woman with primary liver carcinoma and hepatitis B virus infection. The chain uses TRBV11-2 and TRBJ2-3, with 7 bases aligning to TRBD2. CDR3 amino acids: CASSLGGLTNTSVTQYF. CDR3 DNA: TGTGCCAGCAGCTTAGGGGGACTAACGAACACATCAGTTACGCAGTATTTT.